A single sample gave rise to the 3 T cell receptor beta chains below, sequenced in a study of control samples from healthy donors and cancer patients. Sequenced by immunoSEQ multiplex PCR; TCRdb stores in-frame clones only, minus some. The data contain 95,000 to 130,000 clones, around 91% of them singletons. Source material: PBMCs. Receptor source: a woman aged 45 to 65 with colorectal cancer.

The V gene is TRBV3-1 (or the pseudogene TRBV3-2), the J gene TRBJ1-5; tentatively, D is TRBD1 (6 bases). The germline CDR1 and CDR2 sequences are LGHDT and YNNKEL (reference sequence). This CDR3 is built from 15 residues. Trimming removed 1 base from V and 7 bases from J, with 14 bases in between. CDR3: CASSQGGRGWQPQHF. DNA for the CDR3: TGTGCCAGCAGCCAAGGCGGCAGGGGTTGGCAGCCCCAGCATTTT.

The chain is built from TRBV7-9 and TRBJ1-1; D gene unclear. V shed 9 bases and J shed 1 base, with 9 bases lying between them. This CDR3 region has 12 residues. Germline CDR1 reads SEHNR; CDR2 reads FQNEAQ (reference sequence). DNA of the CDR3: TGTGCCAGTGGCGGGGAGAACACTGAAGCTTTCTTT. This sequence encodes CASGGENTEAFF.

J is TRBJ2-7 and V is TRBV11-2, with a possible D match to TRBD2 (6 bases). Per germline, CDR1 SGHAT and CDR2 FQNNGV. V was clipped by 7 bases and J by 3 bases, with 22 bases between them. The CDR3 runs 16 residues. This chain's CDR3 is CASTPTLAGRSYEQYF. The CDR3, as DNA: TGTGCCAGCACCCCCACCCTGGCGGGGAGGAGCTACGAGCAGTACTTC.